This T cell receptor (beta chain) was captured by sequencing in a study of PD-1 blockade in classical Hodgkin lymphoma. Clones were sequenced by immunoSEQ multiplex PCR, and TCRdb holds only the in-frame ones, with some missing. This sample has approximately 14,000 clones, with around 80% found just once. Germline CDR1 is LGHNA and CDR2 is YSLEER. The CDR3 spans 13 residues. V dropped 0 bases and J dropped 5 bases, with 8 bases sitting between them. Time point noted: cycle 4 day 1 (C4D1), after five to seven weeks of nivolumab. All patients experienced relapse after autologous stem cell transplantation, and brentuximab vedotin exposure was variable.

This TCR was sampled from a human donor with classical Hodgkin lymphoma. The J gene is TRBJ2-7, the V gene TRBV4-3; D is unclear. This sample comprised peripheral blood mononuclear cells (PBMCs), obtained before the fourth cycle of nivolumab. CDR3 region: CASSQDPEDEQYF. Here the CDR3 DNA reads TGCGCCAGCAGCCAAGATCCCGAGGACGAGCAGTACTTC.